This T cell receptor (beta chain) was found in a study of cytomegalovirus exposure and HLA in healthy donors. Study context: It was reported in a later analysis that the same platform had been used for the approximately 110 validation repertoires as for the 550 to 700 first-cohort repertoires.

Notes on the study in general: In vitro confirmation showed a few CMV-associated chains to be CMV antigen specific. The listing of 150 to 200 TCR beta chains classed them as cytomegalovirus-associated. Later, an analysis found that TCR clusters from the first cohort tended to co-occur in the roughly 110 validation repertoires.

Clones were read by immunoSEQ multiplex PCR, and TCRdb kept only the in-frame ones, dropping some. The table has roughly 230,000 clones, around 91% seen once. For this clone: Its antigen is unidentified.

CDR3 length: 14 amino acids. Trimming took 3 bases from V and 4 from J, leaving 12 bases between them. Germline V gene lookup returns CDR1 MRHNA and CDR2 SNTAGT. V gene TRBV6-4 combines with J gene TRBJ1-2; D is possibly TRBD1 (5 bases). The receptor's source is a woman aged 25 to 39 in good health and CMV-seronegative. Material: PBMCs. The CDR3 nucleotides read TGTGCCAGCAGTGAAGTAAGGGACGCCTATGGCTACACCTTC. Translated: CASSEVRDAYGYTF.